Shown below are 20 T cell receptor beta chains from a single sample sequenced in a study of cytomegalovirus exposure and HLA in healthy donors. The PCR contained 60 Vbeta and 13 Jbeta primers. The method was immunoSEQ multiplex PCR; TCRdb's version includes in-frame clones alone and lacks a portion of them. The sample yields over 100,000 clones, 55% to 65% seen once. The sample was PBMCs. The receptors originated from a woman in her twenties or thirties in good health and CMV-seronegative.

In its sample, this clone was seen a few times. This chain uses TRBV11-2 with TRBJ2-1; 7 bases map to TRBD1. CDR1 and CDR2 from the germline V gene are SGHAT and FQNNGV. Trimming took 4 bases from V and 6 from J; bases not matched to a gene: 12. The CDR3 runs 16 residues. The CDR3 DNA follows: TGTGCCAGCAGCTCGTTACAGGGGAAGTTTGGCAATGAGCAGTTCTTC. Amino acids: CASSSLQGKFGNEQFF.

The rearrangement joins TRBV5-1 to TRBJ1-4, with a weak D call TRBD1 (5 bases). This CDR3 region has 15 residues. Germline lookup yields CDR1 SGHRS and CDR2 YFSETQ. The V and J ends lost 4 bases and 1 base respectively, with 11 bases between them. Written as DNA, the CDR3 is TGCGCCAGCAGCGTCGGACACGGAACTAATGAAAAACTGTTTTTT. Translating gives CASSVGHGTNEKLFF.

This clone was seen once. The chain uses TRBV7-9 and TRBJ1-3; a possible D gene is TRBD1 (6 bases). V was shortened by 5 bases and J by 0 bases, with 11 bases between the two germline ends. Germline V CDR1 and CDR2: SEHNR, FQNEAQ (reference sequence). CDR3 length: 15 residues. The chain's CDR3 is CASSPGHSSGNTIYF. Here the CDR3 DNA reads TGTGCCAGCAGCCCGGGACACAGCTCTGGAAACACCATATATTTT.

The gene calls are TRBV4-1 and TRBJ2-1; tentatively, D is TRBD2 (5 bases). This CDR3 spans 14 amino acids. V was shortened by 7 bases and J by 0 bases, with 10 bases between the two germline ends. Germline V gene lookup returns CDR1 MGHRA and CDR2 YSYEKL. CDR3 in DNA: TGCGCCAGCAAGGAGCGGACCTCCTACAATGAGCAGTTCTTC. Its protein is CASKERTSYNEQFF.

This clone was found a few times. The CDR3 loop reads CASSLKTSGDYEQYF. The CDR3 DNA reads as TGTGCCAGCAGCCTTAAGACAAGCGGAGACTACGAGCAGTACTTC. The genes are TRBV7-9 and TRBJ2-7, with D tentatively TRBD2 (5 bases). The CDR3 has 15 residues. Trimming pared 5 bases from V and 3 bases from J, leaving 17 bases between. CDR1 and CDR2 (germline): SEHNR, FQNEAQ (reference sequence).

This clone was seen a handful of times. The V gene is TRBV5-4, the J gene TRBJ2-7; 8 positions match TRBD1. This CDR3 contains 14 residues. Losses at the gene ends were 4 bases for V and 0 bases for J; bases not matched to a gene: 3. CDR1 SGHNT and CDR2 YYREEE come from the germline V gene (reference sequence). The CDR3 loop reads CASSRDRSSYEQYF. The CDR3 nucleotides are TGTGCCAGCAGCCGGGACAGGAGCTCCTACGAGCAGTACTTC.

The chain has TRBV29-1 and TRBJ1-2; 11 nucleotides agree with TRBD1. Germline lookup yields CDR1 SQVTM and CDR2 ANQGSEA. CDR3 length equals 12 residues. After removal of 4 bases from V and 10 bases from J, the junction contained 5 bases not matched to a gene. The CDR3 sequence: CSVALDRGLYTF. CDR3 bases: TGCAGCGTTGCCTTGGACAGGGGGCTCTACACCTTC.

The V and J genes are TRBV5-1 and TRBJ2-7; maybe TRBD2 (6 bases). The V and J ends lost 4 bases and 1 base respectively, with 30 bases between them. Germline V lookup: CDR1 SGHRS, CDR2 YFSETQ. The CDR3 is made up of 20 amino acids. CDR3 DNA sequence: TGCGCCAGCAGCCTTACCCCTCCTGGTCCGGGGACTGGTTTTTCCTACGAGCAGTACTTC. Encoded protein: CASSLTPPGPGTGFSYEQYF.

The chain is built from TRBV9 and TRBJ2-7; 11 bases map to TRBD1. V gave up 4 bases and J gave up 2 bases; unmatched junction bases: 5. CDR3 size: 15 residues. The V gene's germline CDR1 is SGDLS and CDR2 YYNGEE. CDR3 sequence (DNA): TGTGCCAGCAGCTTGGGGGACAGGGGGGCCTACGAGCAGTACTTC. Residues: CASSLGDRGAYEQYF.

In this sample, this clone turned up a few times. This CDR3 is CASSEQGGTEAFF. The CDR3 DNA sequence: TGTGCCAGCAGTGAGCAAGGGGGCACTGAAGCTTTCTTT. The chain is built from TRBV2 and TRBJ1-1, with D perhaps matching TRBD1 (6 bases). Per the germline V gene, CDR1 is SNHLY and CDR2 is FYNNEI. The CDR3 is 13 amino acids. Trimming stripped 3 bases from V and 4 bases from J, with 9 bases between.

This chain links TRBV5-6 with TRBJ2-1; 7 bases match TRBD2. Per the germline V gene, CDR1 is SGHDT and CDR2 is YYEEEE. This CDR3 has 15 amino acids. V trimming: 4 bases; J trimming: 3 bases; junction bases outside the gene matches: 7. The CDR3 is CASSPGLDRYNEQFF. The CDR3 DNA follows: TGTGCCAGCAGCCCCGGACTAGATCGCTACAATGAGCAGTTCTTC. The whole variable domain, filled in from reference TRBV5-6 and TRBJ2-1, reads DAGVTQSPTHLIKTRGQQVTLRCSPKSGHDTVSWYQQALGQGPQFIFQYYEEEERQRGNFPDRFSGHQFPNYSSELNVNALLLGDSALYLCASSPGLDRYNEQFFGPGTRLTVL.

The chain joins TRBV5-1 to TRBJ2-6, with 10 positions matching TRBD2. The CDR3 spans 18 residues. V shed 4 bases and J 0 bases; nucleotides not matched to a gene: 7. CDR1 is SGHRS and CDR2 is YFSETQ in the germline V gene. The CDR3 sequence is CASSPLAGTRSGANVLTF. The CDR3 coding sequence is TGCGCCAGCAGCCCACTAGCGGGGACCCGCTCTGGGGCCAACGTCCTGACTTTC.

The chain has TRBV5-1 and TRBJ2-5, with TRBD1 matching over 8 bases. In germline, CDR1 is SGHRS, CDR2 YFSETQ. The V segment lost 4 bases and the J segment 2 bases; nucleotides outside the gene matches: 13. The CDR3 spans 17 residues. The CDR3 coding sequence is TGCGCCAGCAGCGGGCGGGACAGGAAGATACAACAAGAGACCCAGTACTTC. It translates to CASSGRDRKIQQETQYF.

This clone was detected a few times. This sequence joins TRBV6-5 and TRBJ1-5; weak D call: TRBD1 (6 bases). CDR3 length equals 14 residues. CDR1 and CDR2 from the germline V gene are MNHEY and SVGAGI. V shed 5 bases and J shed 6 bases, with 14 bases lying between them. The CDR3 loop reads CASSRTGMTQPQHF. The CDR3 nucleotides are TGTGCCAGCAGTCGTACAGGGATGACTCAGCCCCAGCATTTT.

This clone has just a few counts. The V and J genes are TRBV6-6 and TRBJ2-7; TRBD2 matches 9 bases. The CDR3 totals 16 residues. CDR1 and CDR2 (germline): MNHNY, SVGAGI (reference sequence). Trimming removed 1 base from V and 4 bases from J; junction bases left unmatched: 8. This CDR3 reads CASSYWVAGDVYEQYF. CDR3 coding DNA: TGTGCCAGCAGTTACTGGGTAGCGGGAGACGTTTACGAGCAGTACTTC.

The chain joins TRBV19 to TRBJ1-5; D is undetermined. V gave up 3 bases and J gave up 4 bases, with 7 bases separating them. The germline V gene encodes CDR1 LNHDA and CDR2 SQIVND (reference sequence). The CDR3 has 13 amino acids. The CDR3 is CASSILVNQPQHF. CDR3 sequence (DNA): TGTGCCAGTAGTATTTTAGTAAATCAGCCCCAGCATTTT.

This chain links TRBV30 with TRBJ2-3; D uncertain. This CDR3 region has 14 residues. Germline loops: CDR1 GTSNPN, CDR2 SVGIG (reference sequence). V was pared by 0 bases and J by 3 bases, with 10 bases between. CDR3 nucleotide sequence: TGTGCCTGGAGTGTACAGCTCGGTACAGATACGCAGTATTTT. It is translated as CAWSVQLGTDTQYF.

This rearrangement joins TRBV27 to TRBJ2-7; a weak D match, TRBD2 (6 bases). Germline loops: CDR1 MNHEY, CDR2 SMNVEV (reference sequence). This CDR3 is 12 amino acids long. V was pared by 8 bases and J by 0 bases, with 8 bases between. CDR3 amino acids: CASAGSSYEQYF. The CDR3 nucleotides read TGTGCCAGCGCCGGGAGCTCCTACGAGCAGTACTTC.

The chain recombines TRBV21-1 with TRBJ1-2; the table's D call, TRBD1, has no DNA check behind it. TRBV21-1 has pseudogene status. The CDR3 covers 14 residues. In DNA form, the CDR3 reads TGTGCCAGCAGTCACGGGACAGGGGACTATGGCTACACCTTC. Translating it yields CASSHGTGDYGYTF.

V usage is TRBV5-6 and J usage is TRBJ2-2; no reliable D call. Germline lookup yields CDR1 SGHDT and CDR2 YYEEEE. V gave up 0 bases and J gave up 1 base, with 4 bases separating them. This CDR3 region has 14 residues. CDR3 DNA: TGTGCCAGCAGCTTGGCCCAGAACACCGGGGAGCTGTTTTTT. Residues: CASSLAQNTGELFF.